This note documents a single T cell receptor beta chain sequence. Its binding antigen is unknown. No base quality information exists; no much larger clone differs at one position. CDR1 and CDR2 (SGHNT, YYREEE) derive from the germline V gene (reference sequence). From the cysteine up to the phenylalanine, the CDR3 has a length of 12 residues. Only the CDR3 DNA is retained, 36 bases long and in frame from the first base. Trimming costs V 7 bases and J 2 bases, and their ends lie 9 bases apart. The sample comes from a study of shared clonotypes between healthy human individuals (dated by TCRdb to the early 2020s). Study-wide context: The cohort comprised two women and a few men aged 18 to 49 years. For each donor, three plates each were used for CD4 naive and CD4 memory, two plates were used for CD8 naive, and one plate was used for CD8 memory. The study deeply sequenced blood TCR repertoires of 5 or 6 healthy adults to estimate repertoire size and the extent of clonotype sharing between individuals. To increase sequencing depth and limit assay-specific biases, different laboratories used diverse techniques to prepare libraries and sequence TCR repertoires. Between about 0.85 and 9.5 billion PBMCs per donor were obtained by leukapheresis. Summary of the overall study and its limitations: Pairwise subsampling indicated that sequencing depth was expected to affect the degree of clonotype sharing among donors. Even with the large sequencing depth, rarefaction of the sorted-subset datasets indicated that sequencing was incomplete. About 5% of naive CD4, roughly 3.6% of naive CD8, about 2.5% of memory CD4, and 0.4% of memory CD8 clonotypes were shared across a few donors. Estimated clonotype richness was generally larger for naive than for memory subsets. The small number of donors limited the genetic and exposure-history diversity represented. Only blood was sampled, and tissue TCR repertoires likely differ from those in blood. Clonotypes shared by all four sorted-subset donors showed higher generation probabilities than non-shared clonotypes.

For the CD8 naive samples, CD45RO-negative cells were positively selected for CCR7, yielding a CD45RA+CCR7+ population from which TemRA cells were excluded. Donors were healthy HIV-negative adults with no recently reported acute infections or vaccinations. Every donor was a Caucasian adult living in Nashville, Tennessee, USA. After blood collection by leukapheresis, PBMCs were isolated using Ficoll-Histopaque density gradient centrifugation and then cryopreserved in the vapor phase of liquid nitrogen. Analytical flow cytometry was used to check the purity and quantity of each magnetically sorted T cell population. Each sorted fraction had its genomic DNA isolated and then quantified by UV absorbance on a Nanodrop 2000c. TCR CDR3 regions were amplified from genomic DNA by multiplex PCR using the deep immunoSEQ assay. For each cell subset, the extracted genomic DNA was distributed evenly across all wells of several immunoSEQ 96-well plates, and each plate served as one replicate. For sorted subsets, each replicate PCR was loaded with about 0.2 ug genomic DNA, equivalent to 30,000 or so T cell genomes. The purified libraries were quantified using a Qubit 3.0 fluorometer, sized with a Bioanalyzer 2100, and then quantified again using the KAPA Library Quantification kit. Every immunoSEQ 96-well plate was sequenced on a dedicated single-read 150-cycle Illumina NextSeq 550 flow cell. The original pipeline was this. Because the immunoSEQ output held only junctional sequences and lacked quality scores, the filtering could not match the filtering applied to full-length reads. Sequences were annotated with PyIR, a Python wrapper for IgBLAST v1.9, and V/J genes and CDR3 were assigned using IMGT germline references. Reads with weak V/J assignments (E-value above 1e-6), missing CDR3, stop codons, out-of-frame junctions, or ambiguous translated residues were removed. A V3J clonotype was defined by an identical inferred V gene, J gene, and CDR3 amino acid sequence. Percentage overlap between repertoires was computed as shared unique clonotypes divided by the size of the smaller repertoire. Three approaches were used to assess repertoire richness: RTK rarefaction, the Chao1 estimator, and Recon v2.1 estimates of unobserved clonotypes. OLGA was used to compute generation probabilities for all TCRbeta clonotypes that the gDNA method yielded from several donors. Entries here come from immuneACCESS through TCRdb and include only in-frame sequences with V and J called. Some clones fail to appear in such tables; in the studies checked, an unresolved V gene covers under half of the shortfall, and the cause of the remainder is unknown. Clone size and the V and J calls come from that table; the DNA yielded D and trimming. Across this sample there are roughly 2.1 million clones, with approximately 94% seen only once. Around 1.7% of the sample belongs to the ten largest clones.

Sequencing input: naive CD8+ T cells from PBMCs. Interpreted using the paper, the cell subset or site label stands for: CD45RA+CCR7+. The rearranged chain carries TRBV5-4 and TRBJ1-1, with the identity of the D gene unclear. This sequence originates from a man aged 18-30 years in good health. Some clones in this sample may be carry-over from other donors' samples. The nucleotides are TGTGCCAGCCGCCCTGATAACACTGAAGCTTTCTTT. Its protein product is CASRPDNTEAFF.